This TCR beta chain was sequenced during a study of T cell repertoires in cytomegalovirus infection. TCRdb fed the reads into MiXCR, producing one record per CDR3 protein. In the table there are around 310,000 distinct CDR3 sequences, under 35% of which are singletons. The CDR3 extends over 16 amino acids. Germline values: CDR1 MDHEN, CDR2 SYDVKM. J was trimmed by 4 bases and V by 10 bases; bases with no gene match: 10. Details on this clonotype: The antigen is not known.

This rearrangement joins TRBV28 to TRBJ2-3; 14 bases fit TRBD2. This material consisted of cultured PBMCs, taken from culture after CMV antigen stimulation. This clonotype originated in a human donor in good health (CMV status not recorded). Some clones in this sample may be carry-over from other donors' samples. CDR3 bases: TGTGCCACGGGCGGGACTAGCGGGAGCTTGGCAGATACGCAGTATTTT. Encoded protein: CATGGTSGSLADTQYF.